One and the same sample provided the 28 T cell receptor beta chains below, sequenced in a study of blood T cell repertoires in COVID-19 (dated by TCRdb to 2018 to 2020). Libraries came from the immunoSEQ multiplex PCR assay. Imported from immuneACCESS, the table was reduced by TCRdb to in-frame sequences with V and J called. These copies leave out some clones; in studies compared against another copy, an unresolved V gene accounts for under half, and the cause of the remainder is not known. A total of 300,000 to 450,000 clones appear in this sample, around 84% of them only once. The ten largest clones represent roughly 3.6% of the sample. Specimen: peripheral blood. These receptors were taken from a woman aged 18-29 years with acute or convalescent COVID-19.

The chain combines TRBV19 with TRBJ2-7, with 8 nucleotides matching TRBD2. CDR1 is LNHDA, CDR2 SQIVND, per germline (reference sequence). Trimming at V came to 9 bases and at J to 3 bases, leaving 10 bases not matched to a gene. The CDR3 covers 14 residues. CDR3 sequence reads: CASTTSVYDYEQYF. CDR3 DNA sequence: TGTGCCAGCACGACTAGCGTTTACGACTACGAGCAGTACTTC.

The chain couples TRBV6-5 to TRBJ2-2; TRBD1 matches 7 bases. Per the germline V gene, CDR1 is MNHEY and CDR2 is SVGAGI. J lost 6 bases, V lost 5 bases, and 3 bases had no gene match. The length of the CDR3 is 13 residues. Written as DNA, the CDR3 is TGTGCCAGCAGTCCAGGGGGATCCGGGGAGCTGTTTTTT. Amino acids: CASSPGGSGELFF.

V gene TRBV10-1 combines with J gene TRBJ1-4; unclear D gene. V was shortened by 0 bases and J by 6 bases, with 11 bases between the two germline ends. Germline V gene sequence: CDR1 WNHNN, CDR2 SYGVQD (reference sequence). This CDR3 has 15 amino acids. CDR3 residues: CASSESIGVDEKLFF. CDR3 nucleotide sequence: TGCGCCAGCAGTGAGTCGATAGGAGTGGATGAAAAACTGTTTTTT.

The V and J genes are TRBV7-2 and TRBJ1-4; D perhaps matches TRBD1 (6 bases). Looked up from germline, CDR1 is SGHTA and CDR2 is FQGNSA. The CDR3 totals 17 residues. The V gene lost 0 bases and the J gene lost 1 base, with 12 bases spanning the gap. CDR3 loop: CASSLAPGAGTNEKLFF. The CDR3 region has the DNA TGTGCCAGCAGCTTAGCCCCAGGGGCGGGAACTAATGAAAAACTGTTTTTT. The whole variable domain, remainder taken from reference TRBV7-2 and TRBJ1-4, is GAGVSQSPSNKVTEKGKDVELRCDPISGHTALYWYRQSLGQGLEFLIYFQGNSAPDKSGLPSDRFSAERTGGSVSTLTIQRTQQEDSAVYLCASSLAPGAGTNEKLFFGSGTQLSVL.

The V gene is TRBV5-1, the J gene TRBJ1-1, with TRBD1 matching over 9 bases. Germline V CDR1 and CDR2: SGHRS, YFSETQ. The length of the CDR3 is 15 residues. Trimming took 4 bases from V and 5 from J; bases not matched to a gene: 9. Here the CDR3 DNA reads TGCGCCAGCAGCCTCGAAGGGACAGGGATAACTGAAGCTTTCTTT. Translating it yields CASSLEGTGITEAFF. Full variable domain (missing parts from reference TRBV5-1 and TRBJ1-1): KAGVTQTPRYLIKTRGQQVTLSCSPISGHRSVSWYQQTPGQGLQFLFEYFSETQRNKGNFPGRFSGRQFSNSRSEMNVSTLELGDSALYLCASSLEGTGITEAFFGQGTRLTVV.

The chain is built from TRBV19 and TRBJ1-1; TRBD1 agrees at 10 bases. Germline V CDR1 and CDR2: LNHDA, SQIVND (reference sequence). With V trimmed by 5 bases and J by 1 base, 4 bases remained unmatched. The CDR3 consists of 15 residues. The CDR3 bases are TGTGCCAGTAGTTGGGGACAGGGGACGAACACTGAAGCTTTCTTT. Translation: CASSWGQGTNTEAFF.

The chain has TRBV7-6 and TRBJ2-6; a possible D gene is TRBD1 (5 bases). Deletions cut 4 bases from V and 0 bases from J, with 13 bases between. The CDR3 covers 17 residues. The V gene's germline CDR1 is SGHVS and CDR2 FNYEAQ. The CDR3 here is CASSYQGSSSGANVLTF. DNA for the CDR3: TGTGCCAGCAGCTATCAGGGCAGTTCCTCTGGGGCCAACGTCCTGACTTTC. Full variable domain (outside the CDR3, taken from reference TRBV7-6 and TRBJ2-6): GAGVSQSPRYKVTKRGQDVALRCDPISGHVSLYWYRQALGQGPEFLTYFNYEAQQDKSGLPNDRFSAERPEGSISTLTIQRTEQRDSAMYRCASSYQGSSSGANVLTFGAGSRLTVL.

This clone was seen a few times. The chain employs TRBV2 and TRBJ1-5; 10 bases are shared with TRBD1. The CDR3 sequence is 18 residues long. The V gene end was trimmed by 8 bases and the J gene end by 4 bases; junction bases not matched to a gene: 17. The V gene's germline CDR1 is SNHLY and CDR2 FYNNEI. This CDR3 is CASSRTGTGAWGNQPQHF. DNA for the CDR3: TGTGCCAGCTCTCGGACCGGGACAGGGGCCTGGGGAAATCAGCCCCAGCATTTT.

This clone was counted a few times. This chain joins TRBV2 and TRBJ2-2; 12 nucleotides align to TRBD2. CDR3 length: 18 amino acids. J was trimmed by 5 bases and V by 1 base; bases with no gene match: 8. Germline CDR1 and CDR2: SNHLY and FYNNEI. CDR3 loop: CASSEGLAGGPRTGELFF. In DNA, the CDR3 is TGTGCCAGCAGTGAAGGGCTAGCGGGGGGGCCGCGAACCGGGGAGCTGTTTTTT.

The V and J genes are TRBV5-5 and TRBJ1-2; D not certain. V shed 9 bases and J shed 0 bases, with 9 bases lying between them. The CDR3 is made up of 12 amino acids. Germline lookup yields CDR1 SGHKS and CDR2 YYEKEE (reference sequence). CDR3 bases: TGTGCCACCTACCACGCTAACTATGGCTACACCTTC. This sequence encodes CATYHANYGYTF. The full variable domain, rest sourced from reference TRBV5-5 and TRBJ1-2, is DAGVTQSPTHLIKTRGQQVTLRCSPISGHKSVSWYQQVLGQGPQFIFQYYEKEERGRGNFPDRFSARQFPNYSSELNVNALLLGDSALYLCATYHANYGYTFGSGTRLTVV.

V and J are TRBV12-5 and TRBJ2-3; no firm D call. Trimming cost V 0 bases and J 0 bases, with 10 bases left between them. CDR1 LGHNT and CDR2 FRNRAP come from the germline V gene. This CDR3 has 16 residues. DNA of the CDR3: TGTGCTAGTGGTTTGGTAATCTCGACTAGCACAGATACGCAGTATTTT. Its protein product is CASGLVISTSTDTQYF. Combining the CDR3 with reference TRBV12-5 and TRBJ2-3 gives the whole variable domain DARVTQTPRHKVTEMGQEVTMRCQPILGHNTVFWYRQTMMQGLELLAYFRNRAPLDDSGMPKDRFSAEMPDATLATLKIQPSEPRDSAVYFCASGLVISTSTDTQYFGPGTRLTVL.

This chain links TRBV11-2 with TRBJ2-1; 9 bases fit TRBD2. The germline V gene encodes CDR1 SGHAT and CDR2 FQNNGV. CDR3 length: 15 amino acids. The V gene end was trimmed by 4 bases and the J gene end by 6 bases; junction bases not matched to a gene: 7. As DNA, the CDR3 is TGTGCCAGCAGCTCGGCTAGCGGGAACGGCAATGAGCAGTTCTTC. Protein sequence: CASSSASGNGNEQFF. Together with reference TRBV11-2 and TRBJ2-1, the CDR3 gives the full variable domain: EAGVAQSPRYKIIEKRQSVAFWCNPISGHATLYWYQQILGQGPKLLIQFQNNGVVDDSQLPKDRFSAERLKGVDSTLKIQPAKLEDSAVYLCASSSASGNGNEQFFGPGTRLTVL.

DNA for the CDR3: TGTGCCAGCAGTGAGGGGGCAACAGTTAATGGCTACACCTTC. As protein: CASSEGATVNGYTF. The rearrangement links TRBV6-1 to TRBJ1-2; D perhaps matches TRBD1 (6 bases). Trimming left V 3 bases short and J 6 bases short, with 14 bases between. The V gene's germline CDR1 is MNHNS and CDR2 SASEGT. The CDR3 extends over 14 amino acids.

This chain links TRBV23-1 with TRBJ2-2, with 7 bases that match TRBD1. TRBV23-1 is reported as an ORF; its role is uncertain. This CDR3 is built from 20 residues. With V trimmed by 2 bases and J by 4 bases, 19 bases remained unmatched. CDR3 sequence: CASSQNGPGRDRAITGELFF. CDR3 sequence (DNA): TGCGCCAGCAGTCAAAACGGCCCCGGTCGCGACAGGGCTATCACCGGGGAGCTGTTTTTT.

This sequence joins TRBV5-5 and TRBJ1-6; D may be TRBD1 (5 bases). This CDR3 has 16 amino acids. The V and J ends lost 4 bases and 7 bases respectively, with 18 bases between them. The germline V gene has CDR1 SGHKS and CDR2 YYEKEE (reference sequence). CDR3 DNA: TGTGCCAGCAGCCCCAGGGAGGGGACTGAGAATTCACCCCTCCACTTT. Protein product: CASSPREGTENSPLHF.

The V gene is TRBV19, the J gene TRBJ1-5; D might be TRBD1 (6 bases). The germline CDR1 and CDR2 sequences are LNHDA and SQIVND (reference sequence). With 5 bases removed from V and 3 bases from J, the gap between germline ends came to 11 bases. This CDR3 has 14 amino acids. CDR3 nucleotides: TGTGCCAGTAGTCCTGGGACAAACAATCAGCCCCAGCATTTT. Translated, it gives CASSPGTNNQPQHF. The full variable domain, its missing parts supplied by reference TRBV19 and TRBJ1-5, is DGGITQSPKYLFRKEGQNVTLSCEQNLNHDAMYWYRQDPGQGLRLIYYSQIVNDFQKGDIAEGYSVSREKKESFPLTVTSAQKNPTAFYLCASSPGTNNQPQHFGDGTRLSIL.

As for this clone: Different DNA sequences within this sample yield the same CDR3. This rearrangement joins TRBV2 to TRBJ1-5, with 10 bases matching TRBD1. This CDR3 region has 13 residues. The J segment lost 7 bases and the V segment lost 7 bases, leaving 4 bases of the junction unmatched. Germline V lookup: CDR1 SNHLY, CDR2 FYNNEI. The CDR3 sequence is CASKGTGDQPQHF. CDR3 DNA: TGTGCCAGCAAAGGGACAGGGGACCAGCCCCAGCATTTT.

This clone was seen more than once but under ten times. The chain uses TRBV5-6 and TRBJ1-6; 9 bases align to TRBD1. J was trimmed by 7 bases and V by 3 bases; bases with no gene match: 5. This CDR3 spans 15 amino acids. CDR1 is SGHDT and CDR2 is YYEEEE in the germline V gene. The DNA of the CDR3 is TGTGCCAGCAGCTGGACAGGGGCGGGGAATTCACCCCTCCACTTT. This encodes CASSWTGAGNSPLHF.

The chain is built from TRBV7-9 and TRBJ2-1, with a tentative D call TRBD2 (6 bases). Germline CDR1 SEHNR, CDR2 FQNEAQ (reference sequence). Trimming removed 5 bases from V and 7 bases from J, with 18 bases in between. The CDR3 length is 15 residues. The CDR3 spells CASSPHGAEGNEQFF. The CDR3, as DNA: TGTGCCAGCAGCCCCCATGGGGCGGAGGGGAATGAGCAGTTCTTC.

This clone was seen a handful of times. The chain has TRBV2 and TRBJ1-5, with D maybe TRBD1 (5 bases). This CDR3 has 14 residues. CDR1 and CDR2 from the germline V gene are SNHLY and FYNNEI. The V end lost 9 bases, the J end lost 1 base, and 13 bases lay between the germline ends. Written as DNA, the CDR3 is TGTGCCAGTAAATTGGGGGGGAGCAATCAGCCCCAGCATTTT. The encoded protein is CASKLGGSNQPQHF.

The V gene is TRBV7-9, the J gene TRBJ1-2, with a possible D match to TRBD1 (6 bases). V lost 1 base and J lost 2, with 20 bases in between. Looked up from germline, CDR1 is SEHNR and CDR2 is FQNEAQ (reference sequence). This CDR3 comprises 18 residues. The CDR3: CASSLVPGHLGANYGYTF. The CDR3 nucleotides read TGTGCCAGCAGCTTAGTACCCGGCCACCTGGGGGCAAACTATGGCTACACCTTC.

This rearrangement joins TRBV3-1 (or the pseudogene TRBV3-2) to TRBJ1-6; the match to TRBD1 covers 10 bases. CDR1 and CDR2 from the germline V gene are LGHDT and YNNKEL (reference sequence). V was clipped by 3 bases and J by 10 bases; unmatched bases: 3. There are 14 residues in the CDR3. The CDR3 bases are TGTGCCAGCAGCCACGGGACAGGGGAATCACCCCTCCACTTT. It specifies CASSHGTGESPLHF.

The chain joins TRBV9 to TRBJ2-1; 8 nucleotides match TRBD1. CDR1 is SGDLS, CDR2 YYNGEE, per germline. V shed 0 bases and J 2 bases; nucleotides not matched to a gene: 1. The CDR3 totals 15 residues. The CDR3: CASSVEGQAYNEQFF. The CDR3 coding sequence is TGTGCCAGCAGCGTAGAGGGACAGGCCTACAATGAGCAGTTCTTC.

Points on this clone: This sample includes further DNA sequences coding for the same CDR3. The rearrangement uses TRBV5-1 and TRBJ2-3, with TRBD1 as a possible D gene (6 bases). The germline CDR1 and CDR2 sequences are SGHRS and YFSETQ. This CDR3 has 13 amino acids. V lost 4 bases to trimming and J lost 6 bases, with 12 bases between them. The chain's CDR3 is CASSPTGSDTQYF. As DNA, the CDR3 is TGCGCCAGCAGCCCTACAGGGTCGGATACGCAGTATTTT. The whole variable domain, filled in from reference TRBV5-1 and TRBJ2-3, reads KAGVTQTPRYLIKTRGQQVTLSCSPISGHRSVSWYQQTPGQGLQFLFEYFSETQRNKGNFPGRFSGRQFSNSRSEMNVSTLELGDSALYLCASSPTGSDTQYFGPGTRLTVL.

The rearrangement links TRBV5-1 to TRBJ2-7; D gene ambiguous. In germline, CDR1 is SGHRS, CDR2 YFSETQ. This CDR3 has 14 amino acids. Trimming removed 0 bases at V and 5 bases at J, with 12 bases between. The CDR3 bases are TGCGCCAGCAGCTTGGGCTCGACTGGCGACGAGCAGTACTTC. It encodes CASSLGSTGDEQYF.

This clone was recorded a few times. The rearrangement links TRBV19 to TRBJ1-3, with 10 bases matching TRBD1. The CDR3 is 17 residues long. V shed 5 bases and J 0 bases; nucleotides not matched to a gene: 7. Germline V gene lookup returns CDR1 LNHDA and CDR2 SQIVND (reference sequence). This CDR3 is CASSPGTGVSSGNTIYF. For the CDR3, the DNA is TGTGCCAGTAGTCCCGGGACAGGGGTGAGCTCTGGAAACACCATATATTTT.

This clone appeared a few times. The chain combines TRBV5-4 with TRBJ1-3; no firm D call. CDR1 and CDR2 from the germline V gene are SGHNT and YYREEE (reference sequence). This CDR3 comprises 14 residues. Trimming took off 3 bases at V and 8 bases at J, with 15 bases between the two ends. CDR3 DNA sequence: TGTGCCAGCAGCTCAAGTGGCTTTCGGGACACCATATATTTT. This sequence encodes CASSSSGFRDTIYF.

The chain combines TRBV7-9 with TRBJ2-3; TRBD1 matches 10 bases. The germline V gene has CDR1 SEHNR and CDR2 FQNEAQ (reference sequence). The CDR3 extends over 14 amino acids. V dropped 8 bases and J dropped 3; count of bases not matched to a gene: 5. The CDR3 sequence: CASLRTGGTDTQYF. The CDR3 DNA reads TGTGCCAGCCTCCGGACAGGGGGAACAGATACGCAGTATTTT.